There are a few counts of the clone carrying this TCR beta chain. What it recognizes is unknown. This sample is part of a study of post-analysis software for immune sequencing data. Study overall: Progressive-relapsing, secondary progressive and relapsing-remitting multiple sclerosis were among the disease courses included.

The CDR3 length is 15 residues. V was pared by 5 bases and J by 1 base, with 7 bases of the junction left unmatched. Per the germline V gene, CDR1 is SGHVS and CDR2 is FNYEAQ. Presence of unique molecular identifiers characterized the TCR beta cDNA libraries. TCRdb used MiXCR to reprocess the PCR reads, holding one entry per CDR3 protein. The sample yields 750,000 to 950,000 distinct CDR3 sequences, roughly 50% seen once. Overall study results and limits: With TRBV5-6, TRBV5-1 and TRBV20-1 included, 5 or 6 TRBV segments were more frequent in patients than in controls. Diversity measured as normalized Chao1 was significantly lower in multiple sclerosis patients than in controls.

This receptor was taken from a girl under 18 with multiple sclerosis. Sequencing was performed on blood. The V and J genes are TRBV7-6 and TRBJ2-7; 8 nucleotides line up with TRBD2. CDR3 DNA: TGTGCCAGCAGCCCCGGGGTAGCGGGGTCCTACGAGCAGTACTTC. Protein: CASSPGVAGSYEQYF.